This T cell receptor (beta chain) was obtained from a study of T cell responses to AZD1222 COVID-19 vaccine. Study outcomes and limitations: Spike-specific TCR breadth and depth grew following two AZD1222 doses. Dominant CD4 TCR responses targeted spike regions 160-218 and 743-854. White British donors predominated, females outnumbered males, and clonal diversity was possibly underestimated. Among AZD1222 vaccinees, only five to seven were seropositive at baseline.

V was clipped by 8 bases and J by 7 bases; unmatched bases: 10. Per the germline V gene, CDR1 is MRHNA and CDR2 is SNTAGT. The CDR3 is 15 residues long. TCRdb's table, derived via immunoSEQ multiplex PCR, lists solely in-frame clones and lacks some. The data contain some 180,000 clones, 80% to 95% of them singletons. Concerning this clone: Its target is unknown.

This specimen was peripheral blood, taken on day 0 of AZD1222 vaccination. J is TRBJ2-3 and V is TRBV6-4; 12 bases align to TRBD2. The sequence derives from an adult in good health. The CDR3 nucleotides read TGTGCCAGCGTATCCGAGACTAGCGGGAGCAATACGCAGTATTTT. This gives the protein CASVSETSGSNTQYF.